The rows below give T cell receptor beta chains drawn from one sample of a study of persistence of HIV-infected CD4 T cells. The data were produced by immunoSEQ multiplex PCR, yet TCRdb's version contains in-frame clones alone and is incomplete. Here the sample spans some 37,000 clones, 75% to 85% being singletons. Antigen specificity for these receptors is unknown. Material: cultured CD4+ T cells from PBMCs, obtained from a patient who received antiretroviral therapy. Every receptor here comes from an adult with HIV. The donor label of this sample is uncertain. CDR3s include the opening cysteine and the closing phenylalanine or tryptophan. A D gene is named only where the DNA matches it firmly. Clone size is given for some rows only: seen once, a few or many times, or a class if the clone is expanded.

TRBJ2-1 few TRBV29-1 13 - TGCAGCGTTAGTCCGATCAGAGACAATGAGCAGTTCTTC CSVSPIRDNEQFF
TRBJ1-3 - TRBV20-1 11 - TGCAGTGCTAAGACGGGAAACACCATATATTTT CSAKTGNTIYF
TRBJ2-5 - TRBV4-1 16 - TGCGCCAGCAGCCCTCAACCCCCCGGCGGCCGAGAGACCCAGTACTTC CASSPQPPGGRETQYF
TRBJ2-6 - TRBV29-1 15 TRBD1 TGCAGCGTTGGGACAGGGGGAACTGGGGCCAACGTCCTGACTTTC CSVGTGGTGANVLTF
TRBJ1-4 - TRBV5-1 13 - TGCGCCAGCAGCTTGCTGTCTAATGAAAAACTGTTTTTT CASSLLSNEKLFF
TRBJ1-6 - TRBV7-3 14 - TGTGCCAGCAGCTTTGACAGCCGTGGTTCACCCCTCCACTTT CASSFDSRGSPLHF
TRBJ2-7 - TRBV12-3/TRBV12-4 13 - TGTGCCAGCAGCCTCGGACGCAGGGACGAGCAGTACTTC CASSLGRRDEQYF
TRBJ2-3 - TRBV19 13 - TGTGCCAGTAGCCCCGGGTGGGAGCGGGCGCAGTATTTT CASSPGWERAQYF
TRBJ2-7 - TRBV5-6 14 TRBD1 TGTGCCAGTTTTCCCCAGGGGGCGCCTTACGAGCAGTACTTC CASFPQGAPYEQYF
TRBJ1-1 few TRBV9 13 - TGTGCCAGCAGCGAGGGTACGGAGACTGAAGCTTTCTTT CASSEGTETEAFF